Presented here are 20 T cell receptor beta chains from one specimen sequenced in a study of blood T cells in healthy people across ages. Primed by a sample-barcoded 5' primer and a J-beta primer mix, a second PCR proceeded for about 6 to 12 cycles. TCRdb re-called the 5' RACE reads with MiXCR, one entry per CDR3 protein. The table shows 650,000 to 800,000 distinct CDR3 sequences, with roughly half occurring only once. Sample: blood. These receptors came from a woman older than 75 in good health.

The chain couples TRBV20-1 to TRBJ2-6, with TRBD2 identical over 10 bases. This CDR3 is built from 18 residues. V shed 1 base, J shed 3 bases, and the junction held 9 bases outside the gene matches. Germline CDR1 and CDR2: DFQATT and SNEGSKA (reference sequence). CDR3 sequence reads: CSARGRLAGVDGANVLTF. CDR3 sequence (DNA): TGCAGTGCTAGAGGAAGGCTAGCGGGAGTGGATGGGGCCAACGTCCTGACTTTC.

This chain joins TRBV15 and TRBJ2-7; D unresolved. The V and J ends lost 0 bases and 6 bases respectively, with 6 bases between them. Germline V CDR1 and CDR2: LNHNV, YYDKDF (reference sequence). There are 12 residues in the CDR3. This CDR3 reads CATSREQTEQYF. DNA for the CDR3: TGTGCCACCAGCAGAGAGCAGACCGAGCAGTACTTC.

As concerns this clonotype: This CDR3 fails to terminate in the conserved phenylalanine or tryptophan, so it likely reflects a read error. The chain links TRBV4-1 to TRBJ2-7; 8 bases fit TRBD2. The CDR3 contains 15 residues. After removal of 2 bases from V and 3 bases from J, the junction contained 6 bases not matched to a gene. Looked up from germline, CDR1 is MGHRA and CDR2 is YSYEKL. This CDR3 reads CASSQPGLESYEQYL. CDR3 coding DNA: TGCGCCAGCAGCCAACCGGGACTAGAAAGCTACGAGCAGTACTTA.

The gene calls are TRBV4-1 and TRBJ1-2; D is perhaps TRBD1 (5 bases). CDR3 size: 14 residues. The V and J ends lost 1 base and 2 bases respectively, with 8 bases between them. From germline, CDR1 is MGHRA and CDR2 YSYEKL. The CDR3 sequence: CASSQVTGNYGYTF. The CDR3 DNA reads as TGCGCCAGCAGCCAAGTAACAGGAAACTATGGCTACACCTTC.

The V call is TRBV7-9, the J call TRBJ2-1; possibly TRBD2 for D (5 bases). The CDR3 spans 14 residues. V lost 3 bases to trimming and J lost 7 bases, with 13 bases between them. CDR1 SEHNR and CDR2 FQNEAQ come from the germline V gene (reference sequence). The CDR3 sequence: CASSFWTLANEQFF. CDR3 bases: TGTGCCAGCAGCTTCTGGACTCTGGCGAATGAGCAGTTCTTC. Full variable domain (rest looked up from reference TRBV7-9 and TRBJ2-1): DTGVSQNPRHKITKRGQNVTFRCDPISEHNRLYWYRQTLGQGPEFLTYFQNEAQLEKSRLLSDRFSAERPKGSFSTLEIQRTEQGDSAMYLCASSFWTLANEQFFGPGTRLTVL.

There are many counts of this clonotype. This sequence joins TRBV27 and TRBJ2-7, with D possibly matching TRBD2 (5 bases). The CDR3 runs 15 residues. Germline V gives CDR1 MNHEY, CDR2 SMNVEV (reference sequence). V was pared by 6 bases and J by 2 bases, with 17 bases between. As DNA, the CDR3 is TGTGCCAGCAGAAAAGGAGGCGGGTTCCCCTACGAGCAGTACTTC. Its protein product is CASRKGGGFPYEQYF.

This clonotype came up many times. This rearrangement joins TRBV27 to TRBJ2-7, with 7 nucleotides matching TRBD1. Germline-derived CDR1 and CDR2 are MNHEY and SMNVEV (reference sequence). V shed 3 bases, J shed 0 bases, and the junction held 5 bases outside the gene matches. This CDR3 contains 15 residues. CDR3 loop: CASSFLPGGSYEQYF. The CDR3 DNA reads as TGTGCCAGCAGTTTTCTCCCAGGGGGCTCCTACGAGCAGTACTTC.

Regarding this clonotype: Given a much more abundant clone one base away, this may be a read error. V and J are TRBV27 and TRBJ2-1, with D possibly being TRBD2 (6 bases). Matching the DNA end better, TRBJ2-7 makes the J call doubtful. The CDR3 consists of 17 residues. CDR1 and CDR2 from the germline V gene are MNHEY and SMNVEV (reference sequence). DNA of the CDR3: TGTGCCAGCAGTTTAGTCCCCCCCCGGGAGTCCTACAATGAGCAGTACTTC. Translation gives CASSLVPPRESYNEQYF.

As to this clonotype: A much larger clone sits a single nucleotide away, making a read error possible. The genes are TRBV7-8 and TRBJ2-5, with 10 bases identical to TRBD1. The CDR3 is 18 amino acids. Germline CDR1 SGHVS, CDR2 FQNEAQ. The ends lost 5 bases at V and 11 bases at J; junction bases unmatched: 23. DNA for the CDR3: TGTGCCAGCAGCCAAAGGCTATCGGGACAGGGGTTTGGCAATGAGCAGTACTTC. Translation gives CASSQRLSGQGFGNEQYF.

This clonotype was observed at least ten times. A read error may account for a junction end that differs from germline. V usage is TRBV4-1 and J usage is TRBJ1-5, with D hard to call. Germline CDR1 reads MGHRA; CDR2 reads YSYEKL. The CDR3 loop spans 12 amino acids. CDR3 DNA sequence: TGTGCCAGCAGCCAAGGAAATCAGCCCCAGCATTTT. This sequence encodes CASSQGNQPQHF.

This clonotype turned up a few times. The rearrangement uses TRBV7-9 and TRBJ2-7; possible D gene TRBD2, 6 bases. Germline CDR1 and CDR2: SEHNR and FQNEAQ (reference sequence). CDR3 length: 12 amino acids. V gave up 8 bases and J gave up 3 bases, with 11 bases separating them. The CDR3 sequence is CASLGEDYEQYF. DNA for the CDR3: TGTGCCAGCCTTGGGGAGGACTACGAGCAGTACTTC.

Concerning this clonotype: The junction departs from the called germline gene at one end, perhaps through a read error. This rearrangement joins TRBV28 to TRBJ2-3; D ambiguous. This CDR3 has 14 residues. CDR1 and CDR2 from the germline V gene are MDHEN and SYDVKM. The CDR3 region is CASSFSPTTETQYF. CDR3 nucleotides: TGTGCCAGCAGTTTTAGCCCTACCACAGAGACGCAGTATTTT.

A note on this clonotype: A read error may explain this, as a much larger clone is one base away. The chain couples TRBV7-2 to TRBJ1-2; D remains unclear. V shed 7 bases and J shed 7 bases, with 16 bases lying between them. This CDR3 region has 13 residues. The germline gives CDR1 SGHTA, CDR2 FQGNSA. The CDR3 region has the DNA TGTGCCAGCAACCGTGACAAGGTGCGTGGCTACACCTTC. Residues: CASNRDKVRGYTF.

V gene TRBV12-3 or TRBV12-4 combines with J gene TRBJ1-2, with unresolved D. V was pared by 3 bases and J by 6 bases, with 14 bases between. CDR3 length: 14 amino acids. CDR3 sequence (DNA): TGTGCCAGCAGTTTTACGGCAGATCAAAATGGCTACACCTTC. Its protein product is CASSFTADQNGYTF.

The rearrangement uses TRBV6-6 and TRBJ2-5; D not certain. Looked up from germline, CDR1 is MNHNY and CDR2 is SVGAGI (reference sequence). The V end was cut by 3 bases, the J end by 2 bases, with 16 bases between. The CDR3 consists of 16 residues. The CDR3 DNA sequence: TGTGCCAGCAGTTATGGTCGGAGTAGACCTCAAGAGACCCAGTACTTC. It specifies CASSYGRSRPQETQYF.

This sequence joins TRBV28 and TRBJ2-1; D may be TRBD2 (7 bases). The CDR3 has 15 residues. Germline V gene sequence: CDR1 MDHEN, CDR2 SYDVKM. V lost 2 bases, J lost 7 bases, and 15 bases lay in between. The chain's CDR3 is CASSLRGGRSNEQFF. The DNA for the CDR3 is TGTGCCAGCAGTTTAAGGGGGGGGCGATCGAATGAGCAGTTCTTC.

This clonotype has just one count. V gene TRBV12-3 or TRBV12-4 combines with J gene TRBJ2-1; D gene unclear. The CDR3 has 14 residues. Trimming removed 6 bases at V and 6 bases at J, with 15 bases between. In DNA form, the CDR3 reads TGTGCCAGCAGCCCTCAGACTGTGATCAATGAGCAGTTCTTC. Encoded protein: CASSPQTVINEQFF.

The chain uses TRBV20-1 and TRBJ2-1; 9 nucleotides align to TRBD1. J lost 5 bases, V lost 1 base, and 3 bases had no gene match. CDR3 length: 14 amino acids. Germline V gene data show CDR1 as DFQATT and CDR2 as SNEGSKA (reference sequence). The CDR3 nucleotides are TGCAGTGCTAGAGGGACAGGGGACCACAATGAGCAGTTCTTC. This encodes CSARGTGDHNEQFF.

Regarding this clonotype: This may be a read error: a much more frequent sequence differs by one nucleotide. The chain uses TRBV5-1 and TRBJ1-6; D call uncertain. Germline V gene data show CDR1 as SGHRS and CDR2 as YFSETQ. The CDR3 length is 13 residues. The CDR3 sequence is CANSLMSNSPLHF. CDR3 DNA sequence: TGCGCCAACAGCTTGATGTCAAATTCACCCCTCCACTTT.

This clonotype was counted at least ten times. This rearrangement joins TRBV10-3 to TRBJ2-1, with 7 bases fitting TRBD2. CDR3 length: 14 amino acids. The germline V gene has CDR1 ENHRY and CDR2 SYGVKD. J lost 4 bases, V lost 4 bases, and 4 bases had no gene match. The CDR3 loop reads CAISGTSVYNEQFF. CDR3 in DNA: TGTGCCATCAGTGGTACTAGCGTGTACAATGAGCAGTTCTTC.